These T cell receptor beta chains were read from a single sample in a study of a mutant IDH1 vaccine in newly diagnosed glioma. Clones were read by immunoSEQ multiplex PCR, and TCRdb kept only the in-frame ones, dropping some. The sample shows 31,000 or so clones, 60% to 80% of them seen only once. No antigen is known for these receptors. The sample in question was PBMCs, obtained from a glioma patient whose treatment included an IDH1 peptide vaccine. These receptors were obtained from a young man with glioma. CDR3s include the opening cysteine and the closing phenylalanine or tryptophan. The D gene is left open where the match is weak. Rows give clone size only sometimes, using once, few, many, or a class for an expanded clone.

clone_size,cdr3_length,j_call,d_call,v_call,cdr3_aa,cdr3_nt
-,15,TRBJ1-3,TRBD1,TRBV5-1,CASSTDRDVGNTIYF,TGCGCCAGCAGCACCGACAGGGATGTTGGAAACACCATATATTTT
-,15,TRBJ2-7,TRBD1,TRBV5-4,CASSLAGTAWGEQYF,TGTGCCAGCAGCTTGGCCGGGACAGCTTGGGGCGAGCAGTACTTC
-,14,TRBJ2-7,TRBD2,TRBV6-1,CASRTGTSGMVTYF,TGTGCCAGCAGGACCGGGACTAGCGGGATGGTTACGTACTTC
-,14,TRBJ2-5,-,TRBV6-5,CASSTQGAVETQYF,TGTGCCAGCAGTACACAGGGAGCAGTTGAGACCCAGTACTTC
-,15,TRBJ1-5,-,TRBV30,CAWSPGRSFDQPQHF,TGTGCCTGGAGTCCGGGCAGGAGTTTCGATCAGCCCCAGCATTTT
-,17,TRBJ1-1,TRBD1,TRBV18,CASSLSGGGGEDTEAFF,TGTGCCAGCTCTCTGTCAGGGGGTGGCGGAGAAGACACTGAAGCTTTCTTT
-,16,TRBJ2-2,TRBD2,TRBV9,CASRSTGLANTGELFF,TGTGCCAGCAGGTCCACCGGACTAGCCAACACCGGGGAGCTGTTTTTT
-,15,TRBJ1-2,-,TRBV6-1,CASSGQSGTMGGYTF,TGTGCCAGCAGTGGCCAATCCGGGACAATGGGAGGCTACACCTTC
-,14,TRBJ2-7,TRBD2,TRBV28,CASRSTGGSHEQYF,TGTGCCAGCAGGTCTACGGGAGGGTCCCACGAGCAGTACTTC
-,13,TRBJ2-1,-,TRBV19,CASRIDQGNEQFF,TGTGCCAGTAGGATCGATCAGGGAAATGAGCAGTTCTTC
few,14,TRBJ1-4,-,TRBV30,CAWALRATNEKLFF,TGTGCCTGGGCTCTCCGTGCAACTAATGAAAAACTGTTTTTT
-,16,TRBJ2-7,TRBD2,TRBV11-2,CASSLGRGGTAYEQYF,TGTGCCAGCAGCTTAGGTCGGGGGGGCACAGCCTACGAGCAGTACTTC
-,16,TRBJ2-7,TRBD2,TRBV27,CASSRPLSGAVYEQYF,TGTGCCAGCTCTCGGCCCCTCAGCGGGGCAGTCTACGAGCAGTACTTC
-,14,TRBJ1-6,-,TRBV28,CASNPGQNNSPLHF,TGTGCCAGCAACCCTGGACAGAATAATTCACCCCTCCACTTT
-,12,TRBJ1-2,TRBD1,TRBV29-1,CSGSGGDYGYTF,TGCAGCGGTTCAGGGGGCGACTATGGCTACACCTTC
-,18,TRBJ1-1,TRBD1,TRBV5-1,CASSLATGTGGGGTEAFF,TGCGCCAGCAGCTTGGCGACTGGGACAGGCGGCGGGGGCACTGAAGCTTTCTTT
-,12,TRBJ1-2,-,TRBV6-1,CASSEGPRGYTF,TGTGCCAGCAGTGAAGGACCTCGGGGCTACACCTTC
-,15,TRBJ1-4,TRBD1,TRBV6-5,CASSSGGQGNEKLFF,TGTGCCAGCAGTTCGGGGGGACAGGGCAATGAAAAACTGTTTTTT
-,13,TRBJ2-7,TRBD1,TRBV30,CAWSEGQNYEQYF,TGTGCCTGGAGTGAGGGACAGAACTACGAGCAGTACTTC
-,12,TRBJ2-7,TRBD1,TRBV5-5,CASSTTGSGQYF,TGTGCCAGCAGCACGACAGGGTCCGGGCAGTACTTC
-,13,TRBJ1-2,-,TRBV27,CASGNRNTYGYTF,TGTGCCAGCGGTAACAGGAATACCTATGGCTACACCTTC
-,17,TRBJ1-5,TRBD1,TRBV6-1,CASSEKTGGAGNQPQHF,TGTGCCAGCAGTGAGAAGACAGGGGGCGCTGGCAATCAGCCCCAGCATTTT
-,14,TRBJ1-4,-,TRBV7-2,CASSLGTDGEKLFF,TGTGCCAGCAGCCTGGGGACTGACGGTGAAAAACTGTTTTTT
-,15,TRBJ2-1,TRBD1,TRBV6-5,CASSPPDRGLGEQFF,TGTGCCAGCAGTCCGCCGGACAGGGGGCTGGGTGAGCAGTTCTTC
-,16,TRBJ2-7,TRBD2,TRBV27,CASITRGLAGTYEQYF,TGTGCCAGCATTACAAGGGGACTAGCGGGAACCTACGAGCAGTACTTC
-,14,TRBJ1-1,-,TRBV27,CASRLVGRGAEAFF,TGTGCCAGCCGCCTTGTCGGGCGAGGGGCTGAAGCTTTCTTT
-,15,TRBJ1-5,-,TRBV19,CASMERGGYDQPQHF,TGTGCCAGTATGGAGCGGGGGGGGTACGATCAGCCCCAGCATTTT
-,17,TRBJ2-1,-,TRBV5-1,CASSFQVRGSSYNEQFF,TGCGCCAGCAGCTTCCAGGTGAGGGGGAGCTCCTACAATGAGCAGTTCTTC
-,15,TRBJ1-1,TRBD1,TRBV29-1,CSVPGGATLNTEAFF,TGCAGCGTTCCAGGGGGGGCCACCTTGAACACTGAAGCTTTCTTT
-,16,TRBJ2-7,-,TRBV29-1,CSVEVQNRVAPYEQYF,TGCAGCGTTGAGGTCCAAAACAGGGTGGCCCCCTACGAGCAGTACTTC
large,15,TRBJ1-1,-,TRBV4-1,CASSQDGTLGTEAFF,TGCGCCAGCAGCCAGGACGGGACTTTGGGCACTGAAGCTTTCTTT
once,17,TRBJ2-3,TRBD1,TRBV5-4,CASSVAVGQGNTDTQYF,TGTGCCAGCAGCGTTGCGGTGGGACAGGGGAACACAGATACGCAGTATTTT
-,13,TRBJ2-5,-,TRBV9,CASSVNSGRTQYF,TGTGCCAGCAGCGTAAATTCTGGGCGGACCCAGTACTTC
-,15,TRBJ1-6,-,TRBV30,CASNAGTSYNSPLHF,TGTGCCTCCAATGCGGGGACGTCCTATAATTCACCCCTCCACTTT
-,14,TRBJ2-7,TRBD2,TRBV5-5,CASSLMGGSYEQYF,TGTGCCAGCAGCTTGATGGGGGGGTCCTACGAGCAGTACTTC
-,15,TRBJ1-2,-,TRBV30,CAWRGGRQANYGYTF,TGTGCCTGGAGGGGAGGACGTCAAGCTAACTATGGCTACACCTTC
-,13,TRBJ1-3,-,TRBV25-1,CASSESGTRGIYF,TGTGCCAGCAGTGAATCCGGGACACGGGGCATATATTTT
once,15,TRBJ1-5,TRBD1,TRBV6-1,CASSAPGQGHQPQHF,TGTGCCAGCAGTGCGCCGGGACAGGGTCATCAGCCCCAGCATTTT
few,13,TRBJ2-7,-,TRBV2,CASSGTFSYEQYF,TGTGCCAGCAGTGGTACCTTCTCCTACGAGCAGTACTTC
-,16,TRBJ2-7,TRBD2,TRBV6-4,CASSERWREGSYEQYF,TGTGCCAGCAGTGAACGCTGGCGGGAGGGTAGTTACGAGCAGTACTTC